Each of the 21 T cell receptor beta chains below was sequenced from the same sample in a study of T cells after yellow fever vaccination (dated by TCRdb to between 2019 and 2020). Libraries were built with 5' RACE. Sequenced using an Illumina NovaSeq 6000. Clones were called with MiXCR by TCRdb after fastp trimmed the public reads at Q25, and only in-frame beta chains were retained. Each CDR3 protein appears once, grouped with its most common genes and DNA. Within this sample are 100,000 to 150,000 distinct CDR3 sequences, with about 8.4% of them counted one time only. Roughly 40% of the sample comes from the top ten. The treatment or condition label, as the study defines it: live attenuated yellow fever vaccine strain. The sequencing used CD8+ T cells sorted from PBMCs, collected on the day of the yellow fever booster vaccination. The receptor source for this set is a man aged 18 to 30 who received the YFV17D yellow fever vaccine.

In its sample, this clonotype was seen a few times. This sequence joins TRBV11-2 and TRBJ2-2; D is tentatively TRBD1 or TRBD2 (6 bases each). Germline CDR1 reads SGHAT; CDR2 reads FQNNGV. The CDR3 has 14 amino acids. V was clipped by 7 bases and J by 6 bases, with 15 bases between them. The CDR3 DNA follows: TGTGCCAGCAACTTGGGGGGCCGGTCCGGGGAGCTGTTTTTT. It specifies CASNLGGRSGELFF. The full variable domain, with the rest looked up from reference TRBV11-2 and TRBJ2-2, is EAGVAQSPRYKIIEKRQSVAFWCNPISGHATLYWYQQILGQGPKLLIQFQNNGVVDDSQLPKDRFSAERLKGVDSTLKIQPAKLEDSAVYLCASNLGGRSGELFFGEGSRLTVL.

This clonotype was detected many times. CDR3 coding DNA: TGTGCCAGCAGTTTGACCGGGAATCAGCCCCAGCATTTT. Residues: CASSLTGNQPQHF. J is TRBJ1-5 and V is TRBV28; no clear D gene. The CDR3 has 13 amino acids. The germline V and J ends were trimmed by 3 bases and 4 bases, with 7 bases remaining between them. Germline CDR1 MDHEN, CDR2 SYDVKM.

This clonotype has a handful of counts. V and J are TRBV5-5 and TRBJ1-2, with unresolved D. Germline values: CDR1 SGHKS, CDR2 YYEKEE (reference sequence). The CDR3 consists of 13 residues. Trimming removed 6 bases at V and 0 bases at J, with 9 bases between. The CDR3 bases are TGTGCCAGCACCTTAGGAGCTAACTATGGCTACACCTTC. Translated: CASTLGANYGYTF.

This clonotype has only a few counts. The chain carries TRBV7-9 and TRBJ2-7; TRBD1 matches at 8 bases. The V gene end was trimmed by 5 bases and the J gene end by 4 bases; junction bases not matched to a gene: 10. This CDR3 is built from 15 residues. CDR1 and CDR2 (germline): SEHNR, FQNEAQ (reference sequence). The CDR3 coding sequence is TGTGCCAGCAGCGTCGACAGGGGACGCTTTTACGAGCAGTACTTC. As protein: CASSVDRGRFYEQYF.

There are many counts of this clonotype. The V call is TRBV20-1, the J call TRBJ2-7, with TRBD2 matching over 7 bases. J gave up 2 bases and V 1 base, and 8 bases lay outside the gene matches. CDR3 length equals 15 residues. Germline V gives CDR1 DFQATT, CDR2 SNEGSKA (reference sequence). CDR3 sequence (DNA): TGCAGTGCTAGAGCTGCGGAGGGAGGGGCCTACGAGCAGTACTTC. The encoded protein is CSARAAEGGAYEQYF.

The chain links TRBV10-2 to TRBJ1-1, with D unclear. The V end lost 3 bases, the J end lost 7 bases, and 12 bases lay between the germline ends. Germline V gene sequence: CDR1 WSHSY, CDR2 SAAADI. The CDR3 is 13 amino acids. CDR3 sequence (DNA): TGCGCCAGCAGTGATCAGTCGGTTCTTGAAGCTTTCTTT. Translation gives CASSDQSVLEAFF.

This clonotype came up a few times. V usage is TRBV19 and J usage is TRBJ2-1, with 12 nucleotides matching TRBD1. The V segment lost 7 bases and the J segment 4 bases; nucleotides outside the gene matches: 5. CDR3 length: 15 residues. Germline-derived CDR1 and CDR2 are LNHDA and SQIVND (reference sequence). CDR3 sequence (DNA): TGTGCCAGTATGGGACAGGGGGCGGATTACAATGAGCAGTTCTTC. This sequence encodes CASMGQGADYNEQFF.

This chain joins TRBV19 and TRBJ2-2; TRBD2 matches at 7 bases. The CDR3 extends over 16 amino acids. Germline V CDR1 and CDR2: LNHDA, SQIVND (reference sequence). With V trimmed by 3 bases and J by 1 base, 5 bases remained unmatched. CDR3 DNA sequence: TGTGCCAGTAGTATTGCCCAGCGGGGGAACACCGGGGAGCTGTTTTTT. Protein product: CASSIAQRGNTGELFF.

In this sample, this clonotype turned up a few times. The chain links TRBV20-1 to TRBJ1-5; the match to TRBD1 covers 7 bases. The CDR3 has 13 residues. Germline V gene lookup returns CDR1 DFQATT and CDR2 SNEGSKA (reference sequence). The V gene end was trimmed by 6 bases and the J gene end by 0 bases; junction bases not matched to a gene: 2. For the CDR3, the DNA is TGCAGTGCGTGGACAGGTAGCAATCAGCCCCAGCATTTT. It codes for CSAWTGSNQPQHF.

The chain has TRBV5-4 and TRBJ2-5; possibly TRBD1 or TRBD2 for D (6 bases each). This CDR3 comprises 14 residues. Per germline, CDR1 SGHNT and CDR2 YYREEE (reference sequence). Trimming left V 5 bases short and J 2 bases short, with 13 bases between. CDR3 coding DNA: TGTGCCAGCAGAACATGGGGGGCGCAAGAGACCCAGTACTTC. As protein: CASRTWGAQETQYF.

In its sample, this clonotype was seen a few times. The chain carries TRBV12-3 or TRBV12-4 and TRBJ1-2; tentative D call: TRBD1 (5 bases). Trimming cost V 2 bases and J 2 bases, with 12 bases left between them. CDR3 size: 15 residues. The CDR3 reads CASSLTVGGNYGYTF. The CDR3 DNA reads as TGTGCCAGCAGTTTAACAGTGGGGGGGAACTATGGCTACACCTTC.

The gene calls are TRBV7-9 and TRBJ2-5; no firm D call. Germline V CDR1 and CDR2: SEHNR, FQNEAQ (reference sequence). The CDR3 runs 15 residues. V lost 1 base to trimming and J lost 2 bases, with 11 bases between them. CDR3 region: CASSLGRFFQETQYF. CDR3 nucleotides: TGTGCCAGCAGCTTAGGCAGGTTCTTTCAAGAGACCCAGTACTTC. Filled out from reference TRBV7-9 and TRBJ2-5, the complete variable domain reads DTGVSQNPRHKITKRGQNVTFRCDPISEHNRLYWYRQTLGQGPEFLTYFQNEAQLEKSRLLSDRFSAERPKGSFSTLEIQRTEQGDSAMYLCASSLGRFFQETQYFGPGTRLLVL.

V usage is TRBV7-6 and J usage is TRBJ2-2, with 7 bases lining up with TRBD2. V lost 2 bases to trimming and J lost 0 bases; unmatched junction nucleotides: 3. Germline V lookup: CDR1 SGHVS, CDR2 FNYEAQ. CDR3 length: 16 residues. The CDR3 sequence is CASSLRRGANTGELFF. For the CDR3, the DNA is TGTGCCAGCAGCTTAAGACGGGGGGCGAACACCGGGGAGCTGTTTTTT.

This clonotype was seen a handful of times. V is TRBV5-1 and J is TRBJ2-7; D gene unclear. Germline lookup yields CDR1 SGHRS and CDR2 YFSETQ. Trimming pared 4 bases from V and 6 bases from J, leaving 20 bases between. The CDR3 extends over 15 amino acids. DNA of the CDR3: TGCGCCAGCAGCGTGGCCACACCGTTCTTCACCGAGCAGTACTTC. Its translation is CASSVATPFFTEQYF.

This clonotype was seen a few times. Here the CDR3 reads CASNPDGGISEAFF. CDR3 nucleotides: TGTGCCAGCAACCCGGACGGAGGAATTTCTGAAGCTTTCTTT. The J gene is TRBJ1-1, the V gene TRBV2; no firm D call. V gave up 7 bases and J gave up 6 bases, with 18 bases separating them. In germline, CDR1 is SNHLY, CDR2 FYNNEI. The CDR3 extends over 14 amino acids.

The rearrangement links TRBV10-3 to TRBJ1-1; tentatively, D is TRBD1 (5 bases). CDR3 length equals 16 residues. V was shortened by 6 bases and J by 2 bases, with 19 bases between the two germline ends. CDR1 is ENHRY and CDR2 is SYGVKD in the germline V gene. The CDR3 here is CAISKRSRDGNTEAFF. In nucleotides, the CDR3 is TGTGCCATCAGCAAAAGATCCAGGGATGGAAACACTGAAGCTTTCTTT.

The V and J genes are TRBV11-2 and TRBJ2-7, with D tentatively TRBD1 (6 bases). Germline lookup yields CDR1 SGHAT and CDR2 FQNNGV. The length of the CDR3 is 16 residues. Between the trimmed V and J ends, which lost 1 base and 3 bases, there was a span of 16 bases. The CDR3: CASSLVGQLSLYEQYF. The CDR3 DNA is TGTGCCAGCAGCTTAGTCGGACAGTTATCCCTCTACGAGCAGTACTTC.

The sample holds a few counts of this clonotype. The gene calls are TRBV11-2 and TRBJ2-3; no clear D gene. With 1 base removed from V and 1 base from J, the gap between germline ends came to 6 bases. The CDR3 has 14 residues. CDR1 and CDR2 from the germline V gene are SGHAT and FQNNGV. CDR3 in amino acids: CASSLGRGTDTQYF. Here the CDR3 DNA reads TGTGCCAGCAGCTTAGGCCGGGGCACAGATACGCAGTATTTT. Full variable domain (outside the CDR3, taken from reference TRBV11-2 and TRBJ2-3): EAGVAQSPRYKIIEKRQSVAFWCNPISGHATLYWYQQILGQGPKLLIQFQNNGVVDDSQLPKDRFSAERLKGVDSTLKIQPAKLEDSAVYLCASSLGRGTDTQYFGPGTRLTVL.

The chain is built from TRBV7-9 and TRBJ1-6; D possibly corresponds to TRBD1 (5 bases). V gave up 5 bases and J gave up 6 bases, with 11 bases separating them. Germline loops: CDR1 SEHNR, CDR2 FQNEAQ (reference sequence). CDR3 length: 14 amino acids. CDR3 nucleotide sequence: TGTGCCAGCAGCCTTGTGGGGCCTAATTCACCCCTCCACTTT. This codes for CASSLVGPNSPLHF.

V and J are TRBV25-1 and TRBJ1-6, with D maybe TRBD1 (6 bases). This CDR3 comprises 13 residues. The germline V and J ends were trimmed by 4 bases and 9 bases, with 10 bases remaining between them. Germline CDR1 reads MGHDK; CDR2 reads SYGVNS. CDR3 loop: CASSVGQTSPLHF. Written as DNA, the CDR3 is TGTGCCAGCAGTGTCGGACAGACTTCACCCCTCCACTTT.

This clonotype was counted ten times or more. The J gene is TRBJ2-5, the V gene TRBV29-1, with TRBD1 as a possible D gene (6 bases). Germline-derived CDR1 and CDR2 are SQVTM and ANQGSEA. The CDR3 length is 13 residues. V gave up 7 bases and J gave up 5 bases, with 17 bases separating them. The CDR3 region has the DNA TGCAGCGCAACTAAGGACAGTCCGGAGACCCAGTACTTC. Translation: CSATKDSPETQYF.